Listed below are T cell receptor beta chains from one sample, sequenced in a study of cytomegalovirus exposure and HLA in healthy donors. Data came from immunoSEQ multiplex PCR; TCRdb stores just in-frame clones and leaves some out. Of approximately 100,000 clones in the sample, about 70% were seen once. The sample comprised PBMCs. All receptors come from a boy aged 5 to 17 in good health and CMV-seronegative. Both conserved end residues are part of each CDR3. The D gene is left open where the match is weak. Some rows mark clone size as missing; the rest say once, few, many or name a class of expanded clone.

V gene	clone size	J gene	D gene	CDR3 length	CDR3 protein	CDR3 DNA
TRBV5-3	NA	TRBJ1-3	TRBD1	15	CARSLGQGAINTIYF	TGTGCCAGAAGCTTGGGACAGGGAGCGATAAACACCATATATTTT
TRBV10-3	NA	TRBJ2-7	NA	16	CAISDTTPGTYYEQYF	TGTGCCATCAGTGATACTACCCCCGGGACTTACTACGAGCAGTACTTC
TRBV6-6	NA	TRBJ2-5	TRBD1	14	CASWSRQGVETQYF	TGTGCCAGCTGGTCCCGACAGGGGGTCGAGACCCAGTACTTC
TRBV27	NA	TRBJ1-5	NA	15	CASSLTVDSNQPQHF	TGTGCCAGCAGTTTGACAGTCGATAGCAATCAGCCCCAGCATTTT
TRBV2	few	TRBJ2-4	TRBD1	18	CASSDQPGQGVPGNIQYF	TGTGCCAGCAGTGACCAACCAGGACAGGGAGTGCCGGGTAACATTCAGTACTTC
TRBV5-1	NA	TRBJ2-1	TRBD2	15	CASTGLAGGPYEQFF	TGCGCCAGCACCGGACTAGCGGGAGGGCCCTATGAGCAGTTCTTC
TRBV10-3	NA	TRBJ1-5	NA	14	CAISGGGWDQPQHF	TGTGCCATCAGCGGGGGGGGATGGGATCAGCCCCAGCATTTT
TRBV5-4	NA	TRBJ1-6	NA	15	CASSLAQGLNSPLHF	TGTGCCAGCAGCTTGGCACAGGGCTTAAATTCACCCCTCCACTTT
TRBV6-5	NA	TRBJ1-5	TRBD1	15	CASSSLTGGNQPQHF	TGTGCCAGCAGCTCACTTACAGGGGGCAATCAGCCCCAGCATTTT
TRBV14	NA	TRBJ2-1	TRBD2	16	CASSQDLAGSYNEQFF	TGTGCCAGCAGCCAAGATCTAGCGGGTAGCTACAATGAGCAGTTCTTC
TRBV12-5	NA	TRBJ2-3	NA	15	CASGFGATGTDTQYF	TGTGCTAGTGGTTTCGGAGCGACTGGGACAGATACGCAGTATTTT
TRBV2	NA	TRBJ2-2	TRBD2	15	CASSHPGGITGELFF	TGTGCCAGCAGTCACCCGGGGGGTATCACCGGGGAGCTGTTTTTT
TRBV5-5	NA	TRBJ2-3	TRBD2	15	CASSIGTSETDTQYF	TGTGCCAGCAGCATCGGGACTAGCGAAACAGATACGCAGTATTTT
TRBV10-3	once	TRBJ1-6	NA	17	CAISGDGSSSYNSPLHF	TGTGCCATCAGCGGGGACGGGAGTAGCTCCTATAATTCACCCCTCCACTTT
TRBV7-2	NA	TRBJ2-5	NA	11	CASSLIGTQYF	TGTGCCAGCAGCTTAATCGGGACCCAGTACTTC
TRBV29-1	NA	TRBJ2-1	TRBD1	14	CSVETPGQYNEQFF	TGCAGCGTTGAGACACCGGGACAGTACAATGAGCAGTTCTTC